A selection of T cell receptor beta chains follows, all from one sample in a study of CD8+CD57+ T cells in acquired aplastic anemia. MiXCR, run by TCRdb on the reads, gives a single entry per CDR3 protein. The sample lists hundreds of thousands of distinct CDR3 sequences; approximately 33% were seen once. Sample: sorted CD4+, CD8+, or CD8+CD57+ T cells (not recorded which) from PBMCs. Receptors originate from a human donor with aplastic anemia. CDR3s include the opening cysteine and the closing phenylalanine or tryptophan. D genes are given only for firm matches.

TRBV20-1	TRBJ2-5	.	CSASSLDARSETQYF
TRBV25-1	TRBJ1-3	TRBD1	CASSQTGTGFSGNTIYF
TRBV15	TRBJ1-6	.	CATSREQDLGNSPLHF
TRBV9	TRBJ2-1	.	CASSVEDNEQFF
TRBV7-8	TRBJ2-7	TRBD2	CAILGAGGSYEQYF
TRBV9	TRBJ2-1	TRBD2	CASSAGLAGSGEQFF
TRBV20-1	TRBJ2-1	TRBD2	CSAQEAGGVYNAQFF
TRBV5-1	TRBJ1-2	.	CASNPTGGGYGYTF
TRBV20-1	TRBJ1-2	.	CSASNRDGYGYTF
TRBV19	TRBJ2-7	TRBD2	CASPPGGRSEQYF
TRBV5-1	TRBJ1-6	.	CANPPGSTPLHF
TRBV4-3	TRBJ2-2	.	CASSQELGANTGELFF
TRBV7-8	TRBJ2-7	TRBD1	CASSPHLRQGMWNEQYF
TRBV7-3	TRBJ2-1	.	CASSSEGASYNEQFF
TRBV5-1	TRBJ1-1	.	CASSWTGREGEAFF
TRBV27	TRBJ2-7	.	CASSLTGTGAYEQYF
TRBV6-1	TRBJ1-4	.	CASGIEKLFF
TRBV4-2	TRBJ2-7	TRBD1	CASSQATGSYEQYF
TRBV7-9	TRBJ1-3	.	CASSLDFGRNTIYF
TRBV2	TRBJ2-7	.	CASSESAYLSYEQYF
TRBV2	TRBJ2-5	.	CASSEAGTSGETQYF
TRBV2	TRBJ2-2	TRBD2	CASSRQRGITGELFF
TRBV24-1	TRBJ2-5	TRBD2	CATNAGTSGETQYF
TRBV25-1	TRBJ1-6	.	CASSTSTGGSYNSPLHF
TRBV9	TRBJ1-6	.	CASSVTSGGGNSPLHF
TRBV19	TRBJ2-5	.	CASSPDQETQYF
TRBV20-1	TRBJ2-3	.	CSAIAASTDTQYF
TRBV7-8	TRBJ1-3	.	CASSLVGLGENTIYF
TRBV7-9	TRBJ2-5	.	CASSTWTASETQYF
TRBV20-1	TRBJ1-5	.	CSARGGLDQPQHF
TRBV6-1	TRBJ1-2	TRBD1	CASSKGQGQDYGYTF
TRBV10-3	TRBJ2-3	TRBD2	CAISEAGLAVTDTQYF
TRBV10-3	TRBJ2-1	.	CASSDEQGHEQFF